This T cell receptor beta chain was observed in a study of patients with pleural tuberculosis (TCRdb year 2014). The data were produced on an Illumina Genome Analyzer IIx. Using fastp trimming at Q25 and MiXCR clonotype assembly, TCRdb reanalyzed the public sequencing data and kept in-frame beta chains. One record per CDR3 amino acid sequence lists the most common genes and DNA. Counted in this sample were nearly 30,000 distinct CDR3 sequences; more than 15% of them appeared once. The ten largest account for 3.5% to 4.5% of the sample. Of note for this clonotype: Its recognized antigen is unknown. The junction departs from the called germline gene at one end, perhaps through a read error.

Sequenced sample: peripheral blood. This TCR was sampled from a human donor with pleural tuberculosis.

Here is the DNA: TGTGCCATCAGCCATACCCGGGGGAGCTCCTACAATGAGCAGTTCTTC. Translated, this is CAISHTRGSSYNEQFF. Here the chain combines TRBV4-2 and TRBJ2-1; a tentative D call is TRBD2 (6 bases match). CDR3 length: 16 amino acids, cysteine to phenylalanine. CDR3 DNA is the only sequence kept; it has 48 bases, read in frame from the first base. The germline V gene yields LGHNA for CDR1 and YNFKEQ for CDR2.